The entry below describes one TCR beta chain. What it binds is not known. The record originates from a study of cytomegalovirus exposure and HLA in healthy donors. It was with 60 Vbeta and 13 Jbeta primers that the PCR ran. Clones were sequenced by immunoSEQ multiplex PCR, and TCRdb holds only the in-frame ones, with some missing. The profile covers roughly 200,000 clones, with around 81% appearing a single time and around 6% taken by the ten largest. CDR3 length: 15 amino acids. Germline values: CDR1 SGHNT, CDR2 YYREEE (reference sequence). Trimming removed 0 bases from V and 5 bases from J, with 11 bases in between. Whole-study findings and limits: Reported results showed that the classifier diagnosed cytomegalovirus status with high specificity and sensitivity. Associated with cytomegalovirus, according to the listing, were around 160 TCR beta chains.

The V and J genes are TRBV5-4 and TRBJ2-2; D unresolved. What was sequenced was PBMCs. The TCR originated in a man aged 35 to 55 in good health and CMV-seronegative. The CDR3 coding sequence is TGTGCCAGCAGCTTGGATCAAGGAGTTACCGGGGAGCTGTTTTTT. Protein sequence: CASSLDQGVTGELFF.